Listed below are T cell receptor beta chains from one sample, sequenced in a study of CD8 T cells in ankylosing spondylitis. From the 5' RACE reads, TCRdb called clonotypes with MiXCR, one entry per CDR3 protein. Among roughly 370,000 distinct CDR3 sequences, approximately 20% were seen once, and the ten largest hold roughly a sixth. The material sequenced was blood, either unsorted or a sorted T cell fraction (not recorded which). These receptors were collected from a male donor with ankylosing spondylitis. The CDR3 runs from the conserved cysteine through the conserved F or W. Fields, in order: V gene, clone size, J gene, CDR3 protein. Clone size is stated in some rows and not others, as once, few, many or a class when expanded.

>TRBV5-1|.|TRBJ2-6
CASSLSGISGANVLTF
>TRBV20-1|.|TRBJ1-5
CRDWDPAFGNQPQHF
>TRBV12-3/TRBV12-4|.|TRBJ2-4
CASTSGGTGGILYF
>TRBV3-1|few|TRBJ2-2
CASSHLSGTGAANTGELFF
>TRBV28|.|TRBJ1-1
CASRKTGNTEAFF
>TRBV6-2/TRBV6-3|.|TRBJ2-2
CASTPRRHTGELFF
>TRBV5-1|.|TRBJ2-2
CASSAERIANTGELFF
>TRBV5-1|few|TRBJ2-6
CASSGTGAGANVLTF
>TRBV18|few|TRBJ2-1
CASSPRDRQRNEQFF
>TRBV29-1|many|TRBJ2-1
CSILAGVFDNEQFF
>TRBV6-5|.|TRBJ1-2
CASSYSPGQGDYGYTF
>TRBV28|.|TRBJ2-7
CASSLAGTVSYEQYF
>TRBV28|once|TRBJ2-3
CASKLAGTDTQYF
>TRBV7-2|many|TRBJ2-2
CASSRTSNTGELFF
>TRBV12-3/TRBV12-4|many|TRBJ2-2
CASNIGTVNTGELFF
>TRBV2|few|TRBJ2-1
CASSEGTARGYNEQFF
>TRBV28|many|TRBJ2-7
CASSSPPREGLEQYF
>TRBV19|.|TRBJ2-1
CASSFRNRGRSYNEQFF
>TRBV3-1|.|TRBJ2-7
CASSQDVGSGSQYF
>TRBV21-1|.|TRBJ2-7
CASSKARTSIYEQYF
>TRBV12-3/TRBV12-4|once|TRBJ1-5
CASSFSVQVDQPQHF
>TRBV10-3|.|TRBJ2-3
CAISVVGGPPDTQYF
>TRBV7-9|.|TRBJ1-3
CASRTGQSEYTIYF
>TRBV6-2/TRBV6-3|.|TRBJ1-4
CASSIRGLGEKLFF
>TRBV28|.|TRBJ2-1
CASSLPGLGYNEQFF
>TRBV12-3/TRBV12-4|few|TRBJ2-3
CASSQGTASTDTQYF
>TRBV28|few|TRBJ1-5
CASSDTGGIRQPQHF
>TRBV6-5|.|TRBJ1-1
CASSYSGLGGTEAFF
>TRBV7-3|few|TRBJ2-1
CASSSPGLAGNEQFF
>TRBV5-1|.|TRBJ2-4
CASSLRSRTSAKNIQYF
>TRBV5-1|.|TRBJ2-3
CASSSHRDSTDTQYF
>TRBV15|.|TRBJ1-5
CATRREAGGNQPQHF
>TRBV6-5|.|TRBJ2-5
CASSYQGFGEETQYF
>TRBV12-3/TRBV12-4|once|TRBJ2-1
CASSGLASSYNEQFF
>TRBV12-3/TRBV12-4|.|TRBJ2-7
CASSWTRGTYEQYF
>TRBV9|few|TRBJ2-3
CASSVEGGTSGSTLDTQYF
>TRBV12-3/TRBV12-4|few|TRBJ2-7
CASSLGVGGAYEQYF
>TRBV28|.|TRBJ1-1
CASSVPGRGNTEAFF
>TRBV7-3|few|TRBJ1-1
CASSSSGSTEAFF
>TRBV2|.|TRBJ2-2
CASTPQGSGELFF
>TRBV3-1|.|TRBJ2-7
CASSYRPSGSSYEQYF
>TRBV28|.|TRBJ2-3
CASSPSGSRADTQYF
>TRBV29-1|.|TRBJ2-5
CSVEDLRGVGTQYF
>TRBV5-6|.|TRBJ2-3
CASSLGTLTHTDTQYF
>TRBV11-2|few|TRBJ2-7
CASSRAVAAYEQYF
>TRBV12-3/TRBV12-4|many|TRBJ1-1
CASSPWGGANTEAFF
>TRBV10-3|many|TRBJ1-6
CAITNDRVGSPLHF
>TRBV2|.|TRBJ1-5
CASRDREEYQPQHF
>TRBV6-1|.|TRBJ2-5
CASRWGGQETQYF
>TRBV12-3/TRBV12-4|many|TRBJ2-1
CACNPSASSYNEQFF
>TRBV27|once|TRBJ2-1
CASSAAHCGRGDEQFF
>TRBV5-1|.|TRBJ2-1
CASSLPGQGYNEQFF
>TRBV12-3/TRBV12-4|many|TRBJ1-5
CASSLGSFNQPQHF
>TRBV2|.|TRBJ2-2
CASSDLVYTGELFF
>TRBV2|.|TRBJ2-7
CASARTGGLYEQYF